The sequence of this T cell receptor beta chain was determined in a study of response to subunit inactivated influenza vaccine. This clonotype was seen ten or more times. TCRdb re-analysed the RT-PCR reads in MiXCR, keeping a single row per CDR3 protein. This sample has about 650,000 distinct CDR3 sequences, with less than 15% found just once. This CDR3 has 13 amino acids. Trimming pared 4 bases from V and 6 bases from J, leaving 9 bases between. Germline-derived CDR1 and CDR2 are SSHAT and FNYEAQ (reference sequence). Sequences were derived from PBMCs from blood, sampled roughly 15 days before vaccination. The receptor comes from a man aged 50 to 59 who received an inactivated influenza vaccine. The J gene is TRBJ2-2, the V gene TRBV7-7; unclear D gene. For the CDR3, the DNA is TGTGCCAGCAGCTCCAGAGAGGCCGGGGAGCTGTTTTTT. Residues: CASSSREAGELFF.